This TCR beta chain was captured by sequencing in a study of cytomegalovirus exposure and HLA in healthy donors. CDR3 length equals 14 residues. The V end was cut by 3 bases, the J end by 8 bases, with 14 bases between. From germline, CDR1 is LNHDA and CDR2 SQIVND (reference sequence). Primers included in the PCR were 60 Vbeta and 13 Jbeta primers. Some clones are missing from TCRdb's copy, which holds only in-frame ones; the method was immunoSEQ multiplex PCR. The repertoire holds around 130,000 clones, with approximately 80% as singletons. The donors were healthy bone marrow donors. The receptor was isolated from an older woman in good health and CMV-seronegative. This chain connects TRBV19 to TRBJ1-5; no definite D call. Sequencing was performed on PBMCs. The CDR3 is CASSIFRGWEPQHF. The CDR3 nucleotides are TGTGCCAGTAGTATTTTCCGCGGGTGGGAGCCCCAGCATTTT.